This T cell receptor beta chain was identified in a study of shared clonotypes between healthy human individuals. Study-wide results and limits: Sharing across four donors was highest in naive CD4 (about 5%) and lowest in memory CD8 (0.4%).

Notes on this clone: Its antigen is undetermined.

Clones were read by immunoSEQ multiplex PCR, and TCRdb kept only the in-frame ones, dropping some. The data contain a few million clones, 93% of them singletons. Germline lookup yields CDR1 LNHNV and CDR2 YYDKDF (reference sequence). The CDR3 consists of 16 residues. V lost 3 bases and J lost 2, with 13 bases in between. The sequence came from a man between 18 and 29 years old in good health. Some clones in this sample may be carry-over from other donors' samples. The material sequenced was naive CD4+ T cells from PBMCs. The subset was: CD45RA+ positively selected. This sequence joins TRBV15 and TRBJ1-4; a weak D match, TRBD1 (5 bases). The CDR3 coding sequence is TGTGCCACCAGCAGGGCTGGGGGAGTTACTAATGAAAAACTGTTTTTT. It codes for CATSRAGGVTNEKLFF. The variable domain in full, completed from reference TRBV15 and TRBJ1-4, reads DAMVIQNPRYQVTQFGKPVTLSCSQTLNHNVMYWYQQKSSQAPKLLFHYYDKDFNNEADTPDNFQSRRPNTSFCFLDIRSPGLGDTAMYLCATSRAGGVTNEKLFFGSGTQLSVL.